These 6 T cell receptor beta chains share one sample of origin, sequenced in a study of tissue T cells after allogeneic stem cell transplantation. Sequenced by immunoSEQ multiplex PCR; TCRdb stores in-frame clones only, minus some. The repertoire has about 6,700 clones, 40% to 55% of them found once; the top ten carry about 7%. The time point denotes: mouse harvest day 7 after allogeneic transplant. Tail vein injection delivered 10^7 T-cell-depleted bone marrow cells and 10^6 splenic CD5+ T cells. Sequencing used gut tissue. These receptors originate from a female BALB/c mouse given C57BL/6 T cells with graft-versus-host disease after an allogeneic hematopoietic cell transplant.

This clone counts as medium-sized. The germline and genes are mouse ones. The read stops 1 residue short of the end of the CDR3; the missing end is completed from the germline J gene. V usage is TRBV26 and J usage is TRBJ1-2; 9 bases map to TRBD1. After removal of 6 bases from V and 3 bases from J, the junction contained 5 bases not matched to a gene. The CDR3 spans 14 residues. Germline assignment: CDR1 KGHPV and CDR2 FQNQEV (reference sequence). CDR3 protein: CASRPGQGDSDYTF. The sequenced CDR3 bases are TGTGCCAGCAGACCGGGACAGGGAGACTCCGACTACACC.

On this clone: These gene names are mouse names. The sequenced fragment ends 1 residue before the CDR3 boundary, so the rest is inferred from the germline J gene. The chain has TRBV19 and TRBJ1-1; TRBD1 is a possible D gene (5 bases). This CDR3 has 12 residues. The ends were cut back, 5 bases at V and 1 base at J, with 6 bases in the middle. The germline V gene has CDR1 FNHDT and CDR2 SITEND (reference sequence). CDR3 DNA, as far as it was read: TGTGCCAGCAGGCAGGGGAACACAGAAGTCTTC. Its translation: CASRQGNTEVF. The whole CDR3 protein is CASRQGNTEVFF.

As concerns this clone: All gene names here are mouse names. The CDR3 goes on 1 residue after the read ends, and that part is filled in from the germline J gene. V is TRBV23 and J is TRBJ2-5; the table assigns TRBD2, which was not confirmed against the DNA. This CDR3 region has 15 residues. Germline assignment: CDR1 KGHTA and CDR2 FQNQQP. CDR3 DNA, as far as it was read: TGCTCCAGCAGTCAATCCTGGGGGGGCAGAGACACCCAGTAC. Protein product: CSSSQSWGGRDTQY. The full CDR3 reads CSSSQSWGGRDTQYF.

There are a few counts of this clone. The gene symbols are mouse symbols. The CDR3 goes on 1 residue after the read ends, and that part is filled in from the germline J gene. The chain employs TRBV16 and TRBJ1-3; 8 bases agree with TRBD1. Germline V gene lookup returns CDR1 SGHSA and CDR2 FRNQAP. V lost 5 bases, J lost 4 bases, and 4 bases stayed unmatched. The CDR3 extends over 14 amino acids. The CDR3 region is CASSPDREGNTLYF. The CDR3 bases that were read are TGTGCAAGCAGCCCGGACAGGGAGGGAAATACGCTCTAT.

Comments on this clone: Gene names refer to mouse genes. Sequencing ends 1 residue short of the CDR3 end; the germline J gene provides the rest. The V and J genes are TRBV1 and TRBJ1-5; unclear D gene. The CDR3 contains 17 residues. Germline V gene sequence: CDR1 NSQYPW, CDR2 LRSPGD (reference sequence). Trimming took off 0 bases at V and 3 bases at J, with 15 bases between the two ends. The CDR3 loop reads CTCSADPDNNSNQAPLF. The part of the CDR3 DNA that was read is TGCACCTGCAGTGCAGATCCCGACAATAACAGCAACCAGGCTCCGCTT. The whole variable domain, remainder taken from reference TRBV1 and TRBJ1-5, is VTLLEQNPRWRLVPRGQAVNLRCILKNSQYPWMSWYQQDLQKQLQWLFTLRSPGDKEVKSLPGADYLATRVTDTELRLQVANMSQGRTLYCTCSADPDNNSNQAPLFGEGTRLSVL.

Concerning this clone: The gene names given are mouse names. The read comes to an end 1 residue before the CDR3 does, leaving the germline J gene to fill in the end. This rearrangement joins TRBV26 to TRBJ1-3; D is possibly TRBD1 (5 bases). Looked up from germline, CDR1 is KGHPV and CDR2 is FQNQEV (reference sequence). Trimming took 4 bases from V and 6 from J, leaving 7 bases between them. The CDR3 covers 12 residues. The CDR3 loop is CASSPDKNTLYF. The sequenced part of the CDR3 DNA is TGTGCCAGCAGTCCGGACAAAAATACGCTCTAT.